Listed here are 25 T cell receptor beta chains from one sample, sequenced in a study of CD8 T cells in Susac syndrome. It was with random hexamers that 0.5 to 1 ug RNA was reverse transcribed. One entry per CDR3 protein, called by TCRdb with MiXCR from the immunoSEQ multiplex PCR reads. The repertoire holds roughly 250,000 distinct CDR3 sequences, with almost 97% as singletons. Input material: CD4+ T cells from PBMCs. The receptor set was obtained from a human donor with Susac syndrome.

The chain recombines TRBV7-3 with TRBJ2-3; D remains ambiguous. Germline loops: CDR1 SGHTA, CDR2 FQGTGA. The CDR3 covers 13 residues. Trimming removed 5 bases at V and 0 bases at J, with 6 bases between. CDR3 region: CASSTYSTDTQYF. In nucleotides, the CDR3 is TGTGCCAGCAGCACGTATAGCACAGATACGCAGTATTTT.

The genes are TRBV20-1 and TRBJ2-1; the D gene is possibly TRBD2 (7 bases). This CDR3 has 12 residues. V dropped 7 bases and J dropped 2 bases, with 9 bases sitting between them. Germline-derived CDR1 and CDR2 are DFQATT and SNEGSKA (reference sequence). The CDR3 nucleotides are TGCAGTGAGGGGGGGGCCTACAATGAGCAGTTCTTC. It encodes CSEGGAYNEQFF.

Here the CDR3 DNA reads TGTGCCAGCAGATCTAGCTTGGCGGGAGGGGAGACCCAGTACTTC. Translating it yields CASRSSLAGGETQYF. V gene TRBV28 combines with J gene TRBJ2-5, with 9 positions matching TRBD2. Unmatched junction bases numbered 10, after V lost 6 bases and J lost 5 bases. Germline V CDR1 and CDR2: MDHEN, SYDVKM. The CDR3 has 15 amino acids.

This clonotype was picked up a small number of times. The CDR3 reads CSVGTSGSETQYF. CDR3 coding DNA: TGCAGCGTTGGGACTAGCGGTTCGGAGACCCAGTACTTC. The gene calls are TRBV29-1 and TRBJ2-5; 10 bases line up with TRBD2. Germline CDR1 SQVTM, CDR2 ANQGSEA. V gave up 4 bases and J gave up 5 bases; unmatched junction bases: 4. The length of the CDR3 is 13 residues.

V and J are TRBV27 and TRBJ2-7, with D perhaps matching TRBD1 (6 bases). V was pared by 6 bases and J by 6 bases, with 18 bases between. CDR1 MNHEY and CDR2 SMNVEV come from the germline V gene (reference sequence). The CDR3 is made up of 14 amino acids. DNA for the CDR3: TGTGCCAGCAGCAACACCCGCAGGGGTGTCGAGCAGTACTTC. This sequence encodes CASSNTRRGVEQYF.

The rearrangement uses TRBV20-1 and TRBJ2-1, with 8 bases that match TRBD2. After removal of 0 bases from V and 8 bases from J, the junction contained 12 bases not matched to a gene. The CDR3 is 16 residues long. Per the germline V gene, CDR1 is DFQATT and CDR2 is SNEGSKA (reference sequence). The CDR3 nucleotides are TGCAGTGCTAGAGATCAAGGGTGGCGGGAGGCCGATGAGCAGTTCTTC. Its protein is CSARDQGWREADEQFF.

This clonotype was detected only a few times. The J gene is TRBJ2-7, the V gene TRBV24-1; TRBD2 might be the D (5 bases). The V gene's germline CDR1 is KGHDR and CDR2 SFDVKD. The V end lost 6 bases, the J end lost 3 bases, and 5 bases lay between the germline ends. CDR3 length equals 11 residues. CDR3 nucleotides: TGTGCCACCAGTCGGGGCTACGAGCAGTACTTC. This sequence encodes CATSRGYEQYF.

The J gene is TRBJ1-2, the V gene TRBV7-9; 12 bases are shared with TRBD1. V was pared by 8 bases and J by 2 bases, with 6 bases of the junction left unmatched. Germline V gene lookup returns CDR1 SEHNR and CDR2 FQNEAQ (reference sequence). The CDR3 is 15 amino acids. The CDR3 DNA reads TGTGCCAGCCAGGGACAGGGGGCGAGGAACTATGGCTACACCTTC. Translation: CASQGQGARNYGYTF.

The genes are TRBV7-2 and TRBJ2-1, with 13 bases aligning to TRBD2. CDR3 length equals 15 residues. The ends lost 6 bases at V and 9 bases at J; junction bases unmatched: 8. Per the germline V gene, CDR1 is SGHTA and CDR2 is FQGNSA. The CDR3 sequence is CASSPQRLAGGEQFF. The DNA of the CDR3 is TGTGCCAGCAGTCCACAGAGACTAGCGGGAGGTGAGCAGTTCTTC. Complete variable domain (other parts from reference TRBV7-2 and TRBJ2-1): GAGVSQSPSNKVTEKGKDVELRCDPISGHTALYWYRQSLGQGLEFLIYFQGNSAPDKSGLPSDRFSAERTGGSVSTLTIQRTQQEDSAVYLCASSPQRLAGGEQFFGPGTRLTVL.

The chain uses TRBV30 and TRBJ1-5, with D possibly matching TRBD1 (5 bases). The CDR3 sequence is 13 residues long. Per germline, CDR1 GTSNPN and CDR2 SVGIG (reference sequence). The ends were cut back, 2 bases at V and 5 bases at J, with 10 bases in the middle. CDR3 residues: CAWSRRGDQPQHF. The CDR3 DNA reads as TGTGCCTGGAGTAGGAGGGGCGATCAGCCCCAGCATTTT.

The chain recombines TRBV3-1 with TRBJ2-7; 8 nucleotides match TRBD1. In germline, CDR1 is LGHDT, CDR2 YNNKEL (reference sequence). V lost 1 base, J lost 4 bases, and 9 bases stayed unmatched. The CDR3 is 16 residues long. This CDR3 reads CASSQGPTGEMYEQYF. CDR3 sequence (DNA): TGTGCCAGCAGCCAAGGGCCGACAGGGGAGATGTACGAGCAGTACTTC.

The chain has TRBV6-6 and TRBJ2-1; D gene unclear. CDR1 MNHNY and CDR2 SVGAGI come from the germline V gene (reference sequence). This CDR3 is 14 amino acids long. V was trimmed by 6 bases and J by 8 bases, leaving 17 bases between them. The CDR3, as DNA: TGTGCCAGCAGCCACTCCGACACTCCCTATGAGCAGTTCTTC. Its translation: CASSHSDTPYEQFF.

The chain has TRBV3-1 and TRBJ2-7, with a weak D call TRBD1 (6 bases). This CDR3 comprises 14 residues. V lost 4 bases, J lost 1 base, and 11 bases lay in between. CDR1 is LGHDT and CDR2 is YNNKEL in the germline V gene (reference sequence). In DNA form, the CDR3 reads TGTGCCAGCAGCCCGACAGGAGGTTCCTACGAGCAGTACTTC. The encoded protein is CASSPTGGSYEQYF.

The CDR3 region is CASSIHGTNYEQYF. CDR3 DNA sequence: TGTGCCAGCAGCATCCACGGAACTAACTACGAGCAGTACTTC. The chain has TRBV7-9 and TRBJ2-7; D gene unclear. Germline-derived CDR1 and CDR2 are SEHNR and FQNEAQ (reference sequence). The CDR3 runs 14 residues. The V and J ends lost 5 bases and 3 bases respectively, with 14 bases between them.

The chain recombines TRBV2 with TRBJ2-7, with D hard to call. V lost 5 bases and J lost 5, with 10 bases in between. The CDR3 sequence is 12 residues long. Germline CDR1 SNHLY, CDR2 FYNNEI. CDR3 coding DNA: TGTGCCAGCAGTCTCGACGAGGACGAGCAGTACTTC. Amino acids: CASSLDEDEQYF.

The chain carries TRBV20-1 and TRBJ1-5; 11 bases fit TRBD1. V shed 5 bases and J 8 bases; nucleotides not matched to a gene: 14. Germline values: CDR1 DFQATT, CDR2 SNEGSKA (reference sequence). CDR3 length equals 16 residues. CDR3 region: CSALPGAGTGGEPQHF. In DNA form, the CDR3 reads TGCAGTGCTCTCCCGGGGGCCGGGACAGGGGGTGAGCCCCAGCATTTT.

V gene TRBV20-1 combines with J gene TRBJ2-7, with 16 bases fitting TRBD2. The CDR3 length is 17 residues. Germline V gene lookup returns CDR1 DFQATT and CDR2 SNEGSKA (reference sequence). The junction had 11 bases not matched to a gene; V was cut back by 6 bases and J by 3 bases. CDR3 DNA sequence: TGCAGTGCCGGGCCGGGACTAGCGGGAGGGTTCAACTACGAGCAGTACTTC. Its protein product is CSAGPGLAGGFNYEQYF.

The rearrangement links TRBV4-2 to TRBJ2-1; possibly TRBD1 or TRBD2 for D (5 bases each). Germline V lookup: CDR1 LGHNA, CDR2 YNFKEQ. The CDR3 loop spans 16 amino acids. V dropped 4 bases and J dropped 6 bases, with 19 bases sitting between them. The CDR3 region has the DNA TGTGCCAGCAGCCCGCCGGGGCTAGGGGAGATCAATGAGCAGTTCTTC. Translation gives CASSPPGLGEINEQFF.

This chain joins TRBV20-1 and TRBJ1-1; a weak D match, TRBD1 (5 bases). The length of the CDR3 is 13 residues. Trimming shortened V by 5 bases and J by 1 base, and 11 bases separated the two germline ends. Per the germline V gene, CDR1 is DFQATT and CDR2 is SNEGSKA (reference sequence). CDR3 sequence: CSALGLTNTEAFF. Here the CDR3 DNA reads TGCAGTGCTTTGGGACTGACGAACACTGAAGCTTTCTTT.

The chain joins TRBV11-2 to TRBJ2-7, with TRBD2 matching 12 bases. Germline V gene sequence: CDR1 SGHAT, CDR2 FQNNGV. V gave up 4 bases and J gave up 3 bases; unmatched junction bases: 7. CDR3 length: 16 residues. CDR3 sequence (DNA): TGTGCCAGCAGCTACACACTAGCGGGAGGTTTCTACGAGCAGTACTTC. Its protein is CASSYTLAGGFYEQYF.

V gene TRBV29-1 combines with J gene TRBJ2-3; TRBD2 is a possible D gene (5 bases). Trimming pared 3 bases from V and 4 bases from J, leaving 17 bases between. The germline gives CDR1 SQVTM, CDR2 ANQGSEA. The CDR3 spans 15 residues. This CDR3 is CSVDSVTRLADTQYF. In DNA form, the CDR3 reads TGCAGCGTTGATTCGGTAACTAGATTAGCAGATACGCAGTATTTT.

V gene TRBV30 combines with J gene TRBJ2-7; perhaps TRBD2 as D (5 bases). V was shortened by 2 bases and J by 3 bases, with 14 bases between the two germline ends. Germline V CDR1 and CDR2: GTSNPN, SVGIG (reference sequence). The CDR3 runs to 14 residues. The CDR3 sequence: CAWSPRSGGYEQYF. The CDR3 region has the DNA TGTGCCTGGAGTCCTCGATCCGGAGGCTACGAGCAGTACTTC.

The chain has TRBV25-1 and TRBJ2-1; 12 nucleotides align to TRBD2. This CDR3 contains 13 residues. Germline V gene sequence: CDR1 MGHDK, CDR2 SYGVNS. Trimming cost V 8 bases and J 9 bases; bases outside gene matches: 5. CDR3 protein: CASGLAGRGEQFF. The CDR3 nucleotides read TGTGCCAGCGGACTAGCGGGAAGGGGTGAGCAGTTCTTC.

The chain combines TRBV24-1 with TRBJ1-2; D is unclear. The CDR3 has 13 amino acids. Germline lookup yields CDR1 KGHDR and CDR2 SFDVKD. The V gene lost 1 base and the J gene lost 7 bases, with 9 bases spanning the gap. The CDR3 spells CATSDFSGAGYTF. CDR3 DNA: TGTGCCACCAGTGATTTCTCGGGAGCTGGCTACACCTTC.

The chain employs TRBV29-1 and TRBJ1-5, with D perhaps matching TRBD1 (5 bases). Trimming stripped 7 bases from V and 2 bases from J, with 12 bases between. The CDR3 contains 13 residues. Germline V lookup: CDR1 SQVTM, CDR2 ANQGSEA. Here the CDR3 reads CSGGDGGNQPQHF. DNA for the CDR3: TGCAGCGGGGGGGACGGGGGCAATCAGCCCCAGCATTTT.